This T cell receptor beta chain was captured by sequencing in a study of blood T cell repertoires in COVID-19. Study-wide background: Acute and convalescent COVID-19 samples came from the United States, Italy and Spain.

CDR1 SGHRS and CDR2 YFSETQ come from the germline V gene. The CDR3 runs to 15 residues. The ends were cut back, 4 bases at V and 5 bases at J, with 15 bases in the middle. A few counts support this clone. Participants reported their clinical history, and cohort assignment relied on those reports. Only in-frame clones appear in the TCRdb table, and some are missing; sequencing was by immunoSEQ multiplex PCR. The data contain approximately 180,000 clones, around 80% of them singletons. The sequenced sample consisted of PBMCs or T cells enriched from blood (not recorded which). The TCR comes from a woman aged 45-60 years with acute COVID-19. The V call is TRBV5-1, the J call TRBJ1-4, with TRBD1 as a possible D gene (5 bases). The CDR3 DNA reads as TGCGCCAGCAGCCTTTCGGGACTGCAGAATGAAAAACTGTTTTTT. Its translation: CASSLSGLQNEKLFF.